The 2 T cell receptor beta chains given below trace back to one sample, sequenced in a study of T cell responses to AZD1222 COVID-19 vaccine. TCRdb keeps only in-frame clones here, not all; method: immunoSEQ multiplex PCR. The repertoire holds about 120,000 clones, with about 91% as singletons. The material sequenced was peripheral blood, taken on day 0 of AZD1222 vaccination. The receptors come from an adult in good health.

The V gene is TRBV9, the J gene TRBJ2-5; 8 bases agree with TRBD1. Looked up from germline, CDR1 is SGDLS and CDR2 is YYNGEE. V lost 4 bases and J lost 5; bases outside the gene matches: 13. The CDR3 is 16 residues long. CDR3 region: CASSPRQGANGETQYF. CDR3 DNA sequence: TGTGCCAGCAGCCCCCGGCAGGGGGCAAATGGGGAGACCCAGTACTTC.

J is TRBJ2-7 and V is TRBV27; 10 positions match TRBD1. The CDR3 extends over 15 amino acids. V was pared by 7 bases and J by 4 bases, with 10 bases of the junction left unmatched. Germline V gene sequence: CDR1 MNHEY, CDR2 SMNVEV (reference sequence). The CDR3 loop reads CASTSYGTGVYEQYF. Here the CDR3 DNA reads TGTGCCAGCACTTCTTATGGGACAGGGGTATACGAGCAGTACTTC.